The next 6 T cell receptor beta chains were all read from a single sample in a study of radiotherapy plus CTLA-4 blockade in lung cancer. Clones were read by immunoSEQ multiplex PCR, and TCRdb kept only the in-frame ones, dropping some. The table lists 35,000 to 45,000 clones, 75% to 90% of them singletons. Source: peripheral blood, taken from a patient treated with radiotherapy plus ipilimumab. These receptors originate from a human donor with non-small cell lung cancer who had stable disease on radiotherapy plus ipilimumab.

The rearrangement joins TRBV5-6 to TRBJ2-5; a possible D gene is TRBD2 (5 bases). The J call is doubtful: the DNA matches TRBJ2-7 better. CDR1 SGHDT and CDR2 YYEEEE come from the germline V gene. This CDR3 contains 14 residues. The CDR3 bases are TGTGCCAGCAGCCCCCCTGGACTGATCCACGAGCAGTACTTC. Its protein product is CASSPPGLIHEQYF.

This clone was found once. The chain joins TRBV5-1 to TRBJ2-5; TRBD1 aligns across 7 bases. The germline CDR1 and CDR2 sequences are SGHRS and YFSETQ. There are 14 residues in the CDR3. Losses at the gene ends were 2 bases for V and 0 bases for J; bases not matched to a gene: 1. CDR3 sequence reads: CASSFGQDQETQYF. For the CDR3, the DNA is TGCGCCAGCAGCTTCGGACAGGACCAAGAGACCCAGTACTTC.

J is TRBJ2-5 and V is TRBV6-1, with 11 bases matching TRBD2. This CDR3 is built from 15 residues. Germline-derived CDR1 and CDR2 are MNHNS and SASEGT. V dropped 6 bases and J dropped 4; count of bases not matched to a gene: 7. The CDR3 region has the DNA TGTGCCAGCAGCCGAGTTAGCGGGAGGGGAGAGACCCAGTACTTC. Amino acids: CASSRVSGRGETQYF.

The V call is TRBV19, the J call TRBJ1-2; D unclear. Trimming pared 0 bases from V and 0 bases from J, leaving 17 bases between. The CDR3 extends over 18 amino acids. CDR1 is LNHDA and CDR2 is SQIVND in the germline V gene (reference sequence). The CDR3 nucleotides are TGTGCCAGTAGTATAGATCTATTGGAGGTTTCAGCTAACTATGGCTACACCTTC. This sequence encodes CASSIDLLEVSANYGYTF.

The genes are TRBV23-1 and TRBJ2-7; D call uncertain. TRBV23-1 is designated an ORF whose function remains uncertain. The CDR3 totals 12 residues. Trimming removed 6 bases from V and 4 bases from J, with 10 bases in between. CDR3 coding DNA: TGCGCCAGCAGCCTCTCTTTATACGAGCAGTACTTC. Translation: CASSLSLYEQYF.

The chain employs TRBV7-9 and TRBJ1-2; D gene unclear. CDR1 is SEHNR, CDR2 FQNEAQ, per germline (reference sequence). V was shortened by 1 base and J by 0 bases, with 6 bases between the two germline ends. This CDR3 contains 14 residues. The CDR3 region is CASSLGGSNYGYTF. CDR3 bases: TGTGCCAGCAGCTTAGGAGGCTCTAACTATGGCTACACCTTC.